This TCR beta chain was retrieved from a study of T cells in Graves' hyperthyroidism and ophthalmopathy. As regards this clonotype: Its antigen is unknown.

TCR beta CDR3 regions were amplified from RNA. HTBI primers were used for first-round RT-PCR of the TCR CDR3. TCRdb passed the multiplex PCR reads through MiXCR, listing each CDR3 protein once. The sample lists 250,000 to 350,000 distinct CDR3 sequences; roughly 22% were seen once. Reasons for excluding patients were uncontrolled infection, other autoimmune disease, pregnancy or lactation. Thyroid ultrasound and orbital computed tomography, with clinical symptoms and serum thyroxine and TRAb, informed diagnoses. Whole-study results and caveats: Blood held most thyroid clonotypes expanded above 0.001 frequency. Ophthalmopathy was model-predicted a median around seven months pre-onset.

Trimming cost V 6 bases and J 6 bases; bases outside gene matches: 12. This CDR3 region has 15 residues. Per the germline V gene, CDR1 is SNHLY and CDR2 is FYNNEI. Input material: blood. This sequence joins TRBV2 and TRBJ2-3; 7 nucleotides align to TRBD2. This clonotype was obtained from a man younger than 45 with Graves' ophthalmopathy. The CDR3 sequence is CASSGPAGSLDTQYF. CDR3 coding DNA: TGTGCCAGCAGCGGCCCAGCGGGGTCTTTGGATACGCAGTATTTT.